This is a list of T cell receptor beta chains from one sample in a study of spatial heterogeneity in lung cancer. TCRdb passed the 5' RACE reads through MiXCR, listing each CDR3 protein once. The data contain 40,000 to 55,000 distinct CDR3 sequences, roughly an eighth of them singletons. The source material was PBMCs, sampled at surgery. These receptors all stem from a male donor with early-stage non-small cell lung cancer. Both conserved end residues are part of each CDR3. D genes are given only for firm matches. Size is stated for part of the rows, as once, few or many counts, or as a class when the clone is expanded.

>-|TRBJ2-7|TRBV20-1|-
CSARVGIEQYF
TGCAGTGCTAGAGTTGGAATCGAGCAGTACTTC
>-|TRBJ1-2|TRBV28|-
CASSLARSYGYTF
TGTGCCAGCAGTTTAGCCAGAAGTTATGGCTACACCTTC
>-|TRBJ2-3|TRBV12-3/TRBV12-4|few
CASSFGGTDTQYF
TGTGCCAGCAGTTTTGGGGGCACAGATACGCAGTATTTT
>TRBD1|TRBJ2-7|TRBV2|many
CASSPDRGESYEQYF
TGTGCCAGCAGTCCGGACAGGGGAGAATCCTACGAGCAGTACTTC
>-|TRBJ1-2|TRBV23-1|many
CASSPPPNYGYTF
TGCGCCAGCAGTCCCCCCCCAAACTATGGCTACACCTTC
>-|TRBJ2-5|TRBV5-1|few
CASSPAGSQETQYF
TGCGCCAGCAGCCCCGCCGGGAGCCAAGAGACCCAGTACTTC
>-|TRBJ2-5|TRBV7-8|many
CASSSRQPETQYF
TGTGCCAGCAGCTCCAGACAGCCAGAGACCCAGTACTTC
>-|TRBJ2-7|TRBV5-4|many
CASSSERRDEQYF
TGTGCCAGCAGTTCAGAGCGGAGGGACGAGCAGTACTTC
>TRBD2|TRBJ2-1|TRBV5-1|-
CASSKTSGRRNEQFF
TGCGCCAGCAGCAAGACTAGCGGGAGAAGGAATGAGCAGTTCTTC
>-|TRBJ2-7|TRBV28|many
CASSKVLPYEQYF
TGTGCCAGCAGCAAGGTATTGCCCTACGAGCAGTACTTC
>TRBD2|TRBJ2-1|TRBV5-4|few
CASSLAGGSDEQFF
TGTGCCAGCAGCTTGGCCGGCGGGAGTGATGAGCAGTTCTTC
>-|TRBJ1-4|TRBV7-9|-
CASSLGAATNEKLFF
TGTGCCAGCAGCTTAGGGGCGGCAACTAATGAAAAACTGTTTTTT
>-|TRBJ1-6|TRBV28|many
CASSVTVGSPLHF
TGTGCCAGCAGTGTGACAGTCGGTTCACCCCTCCACTTT
>-|TRBJ1-6|TRBV7-9|many
CASSLGGDNSPLHF
TGTGCCAGCAGCTTGGGGGGAGATAATTCACCCCTCCACTTT
>TRBD1|TRBJ2-1|TRBV6-4|-
CASRRTGANSDEQFF
TGTGCCAGCAGGAGGACAGGGGCAAACTCGGATGAGCAGTTCTTC
>-|TRBJ2-7|TRBV20-1|-
CSAPPMGLASYEQYF
TGCAGTGCTCCGCCGATGGGACTGGCCTCCTACGAGCAGTACTTC
>-|TRBJ1-1|TRBV10-3|-
CAISGTMNTEAFF
TGTGCCATCAGTGGGACAATGAACACTGAAGCTTTCTTT
>-|TRBJ1-2|TRBV20-1|once
CSAPRRGVYGYTF
TGCAGTGCCCCCCGGCGGGGGGTCTATGGCTACACCTTC
>TRBD2|TRBJ2-3|TRBV20-1|few
CSAGDYYTSTDTQYF
TGCAGTGCTGGGGACTATTATACTAGCACAGATACGCAGTATTTT
>TRBD2|TRBJ2-1|TRBV5-1|many
CASSLDGAGGSEEQFF
TGCGCCAGCAGCTTGGATGGAGCGGGAGGGTCGGAAGAGCAGTTCTTC
>-|TRBJ2-3|TRBV4-2|-
CASSQDVAQYF
TGTGCCAGCAGCCAAGATGTGGCGCAGTATTTT
>-|TRBJ1-4|TRBV3-1|many
CASSYRDRSNEKLFF
TGTGCCAGCAGCTACAGGGATCGATCTAATGAAAAACTGTTTTTT
>TRBD2|TRBJ2-3|TRBV5-1|many
CASSDGLAGVVYTQYF
TGCGCCAGCAGCGACGGACTAGCGGGAGTTGTTTATACGCAGTATTTT
>-|TRBJ2-3|TRBV21-1|few
CASSTHTDTQYF
TGTGCCAGCAGCACACACACAGATACGCAGTATTTT
>-|TRBJ2-3|TRBV18|-
CASSPRTGSTDTQYF
TGTGCCAGCTCACCAAGGACTGGTTCGACAGATACGCAGTATTTT
>-|TRBJ1-4|TRBV4-1|-
CASSQVFLRGRSNEKLFF
TGCGCCAGCAGCCAAGTTTTCCTCCGGGGGCGGTCTAATGAAAAACTGTTTTTT
>TRBD1|TRBJ2-7|TRBV4-2|many
CASSQRRTGGRSEEQYF
TGTGCCAGCAGCCAGAGGAGGACAGGGGGCCGTTCAGAGGAGCAGTACTTC
>-|TRBJ2-1|TRBV4-2|-
CASSQESRENEQFF
TGTGCCAGCAGCCAAGAGTCTCGCGAGAATGAGCAGTTCTTC
>TRBD1|TRBJ1-6|TRBV20-1|-
CSAPQGMDNSPLHF
TGCAGTGCCCCACAGGGGATGGATAATTCACCCCTCCACTTT
>-|TRBJ1-3|TRBV20-1|many
CSARDAPRGTIYF
TGCAGTGCTAGAGACGCCCCGCGAGGGACCATATATTTT
>-|TRBJ1-2|TRBV7-2|few
CASSLLGGGYGYTF
TGTGCCAGCAGCTTACTCGGGGGCGGCTATGGCTACACCTTC
>-|TRBJ2-7|TRBV4-1|-
CASSQEAINGIYEQYF
TGCGCCAGCAGCCAAGAAGCTATCAACGGGATCTACGAGCAGTACTTC
>-|TRBJ1-1|TRBV21-1|-
CASSKARRGHSNTEAFF
TGTGCCAGCAGCAAAGCGAGGAGGGGCCACTCGAACACTGAAGCTTTCTTT
>-|TRBJ2-3|TRBV7-9|few
CASSPWGTRDTQYF
TGTGCCAGCAGCCCGTGGGGGACAAGAGATACGCAGTATTTT
>TRBD1|TRBJ1-4|TRBV12-3/TRBV12-4|many
CASRNDRGNEKLFF
TGTGCCAGCAGAAACGACAGGGGTAATGAAAAACTGTTTTTT
>-|TRBJ2-5|TRBV4-3|few
CASSQTRQETQYF
TGCGCCAGCAGCCAAACACGGCAAGAGACCCAGTACTTC
>-|TRBJ1-5|TRBV20-1|many
CSARDLGNQPQHF
TGCAGTGCTAGAGATCTGGGAAATCAGCCCCAGCATTTT
>TRBD1|TRBJ1-5|TRBV7-2|-
CASSLAPTGGQPQHF
TGTGCCAGCAGCTTAGCGCCGACAGGGGGTCAGCCCCAGCATTTT
>-|TRBJ2-1|TRBV29-1|-
CSVVKGSSYNEQFF
TGCAGCGTTGTGAAGGGGAGCTCCTACAATGAGCAGTTCTTC
>-|TRBJ1-4|TRBV12-3/TRBV12-4|-
CASSFTSRHEKLFF
TGTGCCAGCAGCTTTACCTCGAGGCATGAAAAACTGTTTTTT
>TRBD1|TRBJ1-1|TRBV6-6|-
CASHRQGMNTEAFF
TGTGCCAGCCATCGACAGGGGATGAACACTGAAGCTTTCTTT
>TRBD1|TRBJ1-1|TRBV29-1|few
CSVGQGGTEAFF
TGCAGCGTTGGACAGGGGGGAACTGAAGCTTTCTTT
>-|TRBJ1-4|TRBV5-1|few
CASSFRPGSNEKLFF
TGCGCCAGCAGCTTCCGGCCAGGTTCTAATGAAAAACTGTTTTTT
>-|TRBJ2-3|TRBV12-3/TRBV12-4|medium-sized
CASRSWGGATDTQYF
TGTGCCAGCAGATCGTGGGGGGGGGCCACAGATACGCAGTATTTT
>-|TRBJ2-2|TRBV28|few
CASSPAGFNTGELFF
TGTGCCAGCAGCCCAGCGGGTTTTAACACCGGGGAGCTGTTTTTT
>TRBD2|TRBJ2-3|TRBV20-1|few
CSARGAQSGIAPDTQYF
TGCAGTGCTAGAGGGGCCCAGAGCGGGATTGCCCCAGATACGCAGTATTTT
>-|TRBJ1-4|TRBV20-1|few
CSARGRTATNEKLFF
TGCAGTGCTAGGGGCAGGACAGCAACTAATGAAAAACTGTTTTTT
>-|TRBJ1-1|TRBV29-1|many
CSTAGGTTEAFF
TGCAGCACAGCCGGGGGCACCACTGAAGCTTTCTTT
>-|TRBJ1-1|TRBV7-9|-
CASSQSGEAFF
TGTGCCAGCAGCCAGAGCGGTGAAGCTTTCTTT
>TRBD1|TRBJ1-2|TRBV6-2/TRBV6-3|-
CASSYSWGQRVDYGYTF
TGTGCCAGCAGTTACTCTTGGGGACAGCGGGTTGACTATGGCTACACCTTC
>TRBD2|TRBJ2-1|TRBV5-1|once
CASSDPSGHYNEQFF
TGCGCCAGCAGCGACCCTAGCGGTCACTACAATGAGCAGTTCTTC
>-|TRBJ2-7|TRBV7-8|few
CASSLAGRGTYEQYF
TGTGCCAGCAGCTTAGCGGGCAGGGGAACCTACGAGCAGTACTTC
>TRBD1|TRBJ2-3|TRBV27|-
CASSPRQGIDTQYF
TGTGCCAGCAGTCCCCGACAGGGTATAGATACGCAGTATTTT
>-|TRBJ1-1|TRBV5-1|-
CASSPGRGPSNTEAFF
TGCGCCAGCAGCCCTGGAAGGGGCCCCTCGAACACTGAAGCTTTCTTT
>-|TRBJ1-4|TRBV19|few
CASSHAQVEKLFF
TGTGCCAGTAGTCACGCCCAGGTCGAAAAACTGTTTTTT